A single count supports the clone carrying this TCR beta chain. No antigen is known for it. The CDR3 consists of 16 residues. From germline, CDR1 is LGHNA and CDR2 YSLEER. Between the trimmed V and J ends, which lost 0 bases and 5 bases, there was a span of 16 bases. This sample stems from a study of radiotherapy plus CTLA-4 blockade in lung cancer. Study-wide results and limits: Reports identified early blood T cell clone dynamics, with interferon-beta, as the best response predictor. TCR clones originating in tumors grew in number in blood after radiotherapy plus ipilimumab.

Some clones are missing from TCRdb's copy, which holds only in-frame ones; the method was immunoSEQ multiplex PCR. Of 65,000 to 85,000 clones in the sample, 70% to 80% are singletons; the top ten hold roughly 10%. The rearrangement joins TRBV4-3 to TRBJ1-2, with D possibly being TRBD1 (5 bases). The input for sequencing was peripheral blood, taken from a patient treated with radiotherapy plus ipilimumab. This TCR was sampled from a human donor with non-small cell lung cancer whose response to radiotherapy plus ipilimumab could not be evaluated. CDR3 sequence: CASSQDGAGMAYGYTF. The DNA of the CDR3 is TGCGCCAGCAGCCAAGATGGTGCAGGGATGGCGTATGGCTACACCTTC.